This T cell receptor (beta chain) originates from a study of T-cell reconstitution after alpha-beta-depleted transplantation in children. Study results and limitations: The authors attributed T-cell counts and diversity one year after transplant mostly to newly produced T cells. Reportedly, alpha-beta T cells present about two months post-transplant originated from several hundred expanded clones of graft origin.

Molecular barcoding with unique molecular identifiers was used for the TCRbeta library. MiXCR was run by TCRdb on the PCR reads, yielding one entry per CDR3 protein. Of under 750,000 distinct CDR3 sequences in the sample, 23% were seen once. The CDR3 covers 14 residues. After removal of 1 base from V and 8 bases from J, the junction contained 5 bases not matched to a gene. Germline V gene lookup returns CDR1 SQVTM and CDR2 ANQGSEA. This clonotype was seen repeatedly, ten times or more. As yet, its antigen is unknown. The rearrangement links TRBV29-1 to TRBJ2-1; 10 bases agree with TRBD1. The receptor comes from a boy younger than two who had a stem cell transplant for acute myeloid leukemia, so the T cells may come from the graft donor. The sequenced sample was PBMCs, mostly from graft donor cells, obtained 360 days after TCRalphabeta/CD19-depleted stem cell transplant. DNA of the CDR3: TGCAGCGTTGAAGTAGGACAGGGGGGCGATGAGCAGTTCTTC. Its translation: CSVEVGQGGDEQFF.